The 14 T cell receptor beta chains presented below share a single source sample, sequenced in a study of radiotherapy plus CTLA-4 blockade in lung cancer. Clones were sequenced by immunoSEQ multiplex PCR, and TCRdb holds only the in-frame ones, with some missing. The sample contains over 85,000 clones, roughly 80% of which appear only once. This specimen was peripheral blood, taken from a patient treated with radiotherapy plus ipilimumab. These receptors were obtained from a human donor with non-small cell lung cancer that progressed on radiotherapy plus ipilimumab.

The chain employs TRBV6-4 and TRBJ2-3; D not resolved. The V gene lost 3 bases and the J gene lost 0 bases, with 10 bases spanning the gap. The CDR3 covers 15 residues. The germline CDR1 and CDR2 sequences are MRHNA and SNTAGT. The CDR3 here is CASSEQETSTDTQYF. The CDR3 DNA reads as TGTGCCAGCAGTGAGCAGGAAACTAGCACAGATACGCAGTATTTT.

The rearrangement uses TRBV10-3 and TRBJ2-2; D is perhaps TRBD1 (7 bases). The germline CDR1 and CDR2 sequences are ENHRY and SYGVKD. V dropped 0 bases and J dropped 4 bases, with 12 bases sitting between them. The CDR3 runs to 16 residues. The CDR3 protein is CAISESPGGLTGELFF. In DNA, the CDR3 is TGTGCCATCAGTGAGTCGCCAGGGGGGCTCACCGGGGAGCTGTTTTTT.

CDR3 bases: TGCGCCAGCAGCTTGGCCCCGACAGGGTACGAGCAGTACGTC. It codes for CASSLAPTGYEQYV. The chain combines TRBV5-1 with TRBJ2-7, with 7 bases lining up with TRBD1. V was clipped by 0 bases and J by 4 bases; unmatched bases: 4. The CDR3 runs 14 residues. CDR1 and CDR2 from the germline V gene are SGHRS and YFSETQ.

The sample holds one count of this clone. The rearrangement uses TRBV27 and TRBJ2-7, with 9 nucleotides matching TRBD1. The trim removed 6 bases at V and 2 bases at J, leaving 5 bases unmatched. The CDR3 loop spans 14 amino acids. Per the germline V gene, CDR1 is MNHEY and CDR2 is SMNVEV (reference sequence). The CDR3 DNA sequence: TGTGCCAGCAGCCGACAGGGGGTCCCCTACGAGCAGTACGTC. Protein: CASSRQGVPYEQYV.

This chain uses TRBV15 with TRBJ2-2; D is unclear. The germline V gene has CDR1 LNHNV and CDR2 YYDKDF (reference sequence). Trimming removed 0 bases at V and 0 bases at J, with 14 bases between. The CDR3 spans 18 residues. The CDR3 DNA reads TGTGCCACCAGCAGAGATCGATTAGTTACAGCGAACACCGGGGAGCTGTTTTTT. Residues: CATSRDRLVTANTGELFF.

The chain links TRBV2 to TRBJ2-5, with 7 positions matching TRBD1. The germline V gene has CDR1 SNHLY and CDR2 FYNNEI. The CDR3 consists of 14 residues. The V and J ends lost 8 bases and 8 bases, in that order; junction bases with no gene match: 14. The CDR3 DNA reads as TGTGCCAGCGAATCCCGGGACAGCAGGGGAACCCAGTACTTC. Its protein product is CASESRDSRGTQYF.

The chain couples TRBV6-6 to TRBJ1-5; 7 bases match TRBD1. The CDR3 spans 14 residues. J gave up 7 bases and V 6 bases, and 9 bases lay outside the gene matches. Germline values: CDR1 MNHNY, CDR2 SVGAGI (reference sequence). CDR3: CASSLRQGGQPQHF. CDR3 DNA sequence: TGTGCCAGCAGCCTTAGACAGGGCGGACAGCCCCAGCATTTT.

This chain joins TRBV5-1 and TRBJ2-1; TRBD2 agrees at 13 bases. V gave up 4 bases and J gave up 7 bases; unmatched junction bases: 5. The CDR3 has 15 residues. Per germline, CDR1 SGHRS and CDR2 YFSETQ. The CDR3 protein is CASSTGTSGVNEQFF. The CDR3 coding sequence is TGCGCCAGCAGCACCGGGACTAGCGGGGTTAATGAGCAGTTCTTC. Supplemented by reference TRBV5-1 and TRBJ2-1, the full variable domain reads KAGVTQTPRYLIKTRGQQVTLSCSPISGHRSVSWYQQTPGQGLQFLFEYFSETQRNKGNFPGRFSGRQFSNSRSEMNVSTLELGDSALYLCASSTGTSGVNEQFFGPGTRLTVL.

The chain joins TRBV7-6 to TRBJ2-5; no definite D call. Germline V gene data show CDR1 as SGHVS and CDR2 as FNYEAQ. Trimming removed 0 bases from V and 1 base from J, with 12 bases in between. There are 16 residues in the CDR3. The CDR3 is CASSLATWGSQETQYF. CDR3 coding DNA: TGTGCCAGCAGCTTAGCGACGTGGGGTTCCCAAGAGACCCAGTACTTC.

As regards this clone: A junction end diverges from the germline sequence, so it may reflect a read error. The CDR3 sequence is CASSPGRAVAQETQYF. The CDR3 DNA reads as TGTGCTAGCAGCCCAGGCAGGGCGGTAGCACAAGAGACCCAGTACTTC. The chain employs TRBV7-7 and TRBJ2-5, with D possibly matching TRBD1 (5 bases). Germline V gene data show CDR1 as SSHAT and CDR2 as FNYEAQ (reference sequence). The CDR3 has 16 residues.

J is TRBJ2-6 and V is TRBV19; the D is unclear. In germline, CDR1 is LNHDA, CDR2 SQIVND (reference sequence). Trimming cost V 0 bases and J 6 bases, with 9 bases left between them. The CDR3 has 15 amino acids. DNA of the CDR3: TGTGCCAGTAGTATAGATAGCCATAAGGCCAACGTCCTGACTTTC. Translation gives CASSIDSHKANVLTF.

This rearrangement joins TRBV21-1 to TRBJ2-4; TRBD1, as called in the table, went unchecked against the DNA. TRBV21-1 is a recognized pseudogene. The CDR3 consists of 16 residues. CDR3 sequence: CASSRGHCIAKNIQYF. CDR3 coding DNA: TGTGCCAGCAGCCGTGGACACTGCATAGCCAAAAACATTCAGTACTTC.

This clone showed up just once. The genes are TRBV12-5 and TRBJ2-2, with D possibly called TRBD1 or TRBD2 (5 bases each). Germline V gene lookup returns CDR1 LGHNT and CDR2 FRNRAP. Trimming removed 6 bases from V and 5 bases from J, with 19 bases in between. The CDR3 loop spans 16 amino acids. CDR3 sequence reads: CASGGSRGPITGELFF. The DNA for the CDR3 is TGTGCTAGTGGGGGATCCCGGGGCCCTATAACCGGGGAGCTGTTTTTT.

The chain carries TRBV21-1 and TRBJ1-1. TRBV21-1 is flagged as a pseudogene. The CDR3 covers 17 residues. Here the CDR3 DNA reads TGTGCCAGCAGCAAAGATAGCTGTCCGGTTCAGAACACTGAAGCTTTCTTT. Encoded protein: CASSKDSCPVQNTEAFF.